These T cell receptor beta chains were read from a single sample in a study of OX40 agonist ivuxolimab in advanced cancers. Profiled with immunoSEQ multiplex PCR; TCRdb holds only in-frame clones, not every one. The sample lists 74,000 or so clones; more than 85% were seen once. The sequencing used CD4+ or CD8+ T cells sorted from blood, collected in a trial of the OX40 agonist ivuxolimab. Receptor source: an adult with an advanced solid tumor such as melanoma, head and neck, liver or kidney cancer. Each CDR3 is given with its conserved first and last residue. The D gene is left open where the match is weak. Clone size appears in some rows only: once, few, many, or a class for an expanded clone.

abundance	j_gene	v_gene	d_gene	CDR3nt	CDR3aa
NA	TRBJ2-3	TRBV7-6	TRBD1	TGTGCCAGCAGCTTAGGGGACAGGCCGTCCCCGAATACGCAGTATTTT	CASSLGDRPSPNTQYF
NA	TRBJ2-5	TRBV18	NA	TGTGCCAGCTCACCTTCAGGGGTCTTCGAGACCCAGTACTTC	CASSPSGVFETQYF
once	TRBJ2-2	TRBV27	NA	TGTGCCAGCAGTCCCCCTATTGGGACCGGGGAGCTGTTTTTT	CASSPPIGTGELFF
NA	TRBJ1-3	TRBV10-3	TRBD1	TGTGCCATCAGTGCCCGGGACAGCTTCTCTGGAAACACCATATATTTT	CAISARDSFSGNTIYF
NA	TRBJ2-7	TRBV7-2	TRBD1	TGTGCCAGCAGCTTAGGTGACAGGGGGCGCGAGTATGGCTACGAGCAGTACTTC	CASSLGDRGREYGYEQYF
NA	TRBJ2-3	TRBV10-1	NA	TGCGCCAGCAGTGAGTCGCTGGGGTTACGGGGAAATACGCAGTATTTT	CASSESLGLRGNTQYF
NA	TRBJ2-1	TRBV7-3	TRBD2	TGTGCCAGCAGGGGACTAGCGCCCGGAAATGAGCAGTTCTTC	CASRGLAPGNEQFF
NA	TRBJ2-7	TRBV27	NA	TGTGCCAGCAGTCTCCCCTCGTACGAGCAGTACTTC	CASSLPSYEQYF
once	TRBJ2-7	TRBV30	NA	TGTGCCTGGAGAAGTAGAAGCAATCCCCGCGGATACGAGCAGTACTTC	CAWRSRSNPRGYEQYF
NA	TRBJ2-7	TRBV7-9	TRBD1	TGTGCCAGCACTCGGACAGGGGGGTTTTACTCCTACGAGCAGTACTTC	CASTRTGGFYSYEQYF
NA	TRBJ2-7	TRBV27	TRBD1	TGTGCCAGCAGTATTTCAGGGGGCTACGAGCAGTACTTC	CASSISGGYEQYF
NA	TRBJ1-5	TRBV27	TRBD1	TGTGCCAGCAGTTCGGGACAGGGGATTCAGCCCCAGCATTTT	CASSSGQGIQPQHF
NA	TRBJ1-1	TRBV4-1	NA	TGCGCCAGCAGCCAAGAGACCCTCCTGAACACTGAAGCTTTCTTT	CASSQETLLNTEAFF
NA	TRBJ2-3	TRBV20-1	NA	TGCAGTGCTCAATGGGGAGATACGCAGTATTTT	CSAQWGDTQYF
NA	TRBJ1-5	TRBV28	NA	TGTGCCAGCAGTTCCTCGACTCGCTTATTAAATCAGCCCCAGCATTTT	CASSSSTRLLNQPQHF
NA	TRBJ2-2	TRBV27	TRBD1	TGTGCCAGCAGTTTCCGACAGGGGAACACCGGGGAGCTGTTTTTT	CASSFRQGNTGELFF
NA	TRBJ2-2	TRBV29-1	NA	TGCAGCGTGGTGAAAGGTGGAGTTCCCGGGGAGCTGTTTTTT	CSVVKGGVPGELFF
NA	TRBJ1-3	TRBV27	NA	TGTGCCAGCAGTTTATACATGCACTCTGGAAACACCATATATTTT	CASSLYMHSGNTIYF
NA	TRBJ2-7	TRBV7-9	NA	TGTGCCAGCAGCTCCGACTACGAGCAGTACTTC	CASSSDYEQYF
NA	TRBJ2-7	TRBV9	NA	TGTGCCAGCAGCGTAGGGGTCGGTAGCTCCTACGAGCAGTACTTC	CASSVGVGSSYEQYF
once	TRBJ2-2	TRBV19	TRBD2	TGTGCCAGTAGTAAGCCGGGACTAGCGGGAGGGGGAGACACCGGGGAGCTGTTTTTT	CASSKPGLAGGGDTGELFF
NA	TRBJ2-3	TRBV2	TRBD2	TGTGCCAGCAGTGGGTCTAGCGGGGGCCGGGTTTTGGATACGCAGTATTTT	CASSGSSGGRVLDTQYF
NA	TRBJ1-3	TRBV28	NA	TGTGCCAGCAGCCCCACCCGGGCGACAAGCTCTGGAAACACCATATATTTT	CASSPTRATSSGNTIYF
NA	TRBJ1-1	TRBV28	TRBD1	TGTGCCAGCAGTTTAGGGAGGGGGCGCGAGAACACTGAAGCTTTCTTT	CASSLGRGRENTEAFF
NA	TRBJ2-4	TRBV4-2	NA	TGTGCCAGCAGGGACGGGTCGGCGAACATTCAGTACTTC	CASRDGSANIQYF